These 7 T cell receptor beta chains originate from one sample sequenced in a study of blood T cell repertoires in COVID-19. Sequencing used immunoSEQ multiplex PCR; TCRdb keeps in-frame clones, though not all of them. The sample carries some 110,000 clones, about four fifths recorded once. Sequencing was performed on peripheral blood. The receptors stem from a woman older than 75 with acute or convalescent COVID-19.

This chain links TRBV7-2 with TRBJ2-1; 7 bases agree with TRBD2. From germline, CDR1 is SGHTA and CDR2 FQGNSA. V trimming: 2 bases; J trimming: 4 bases; junction bases outside the gene matches: 5. The CDR3 consists of 15 residues. The CDR3 nucleotides are TGTGCCAGCAGCTTAATGGGAGGGATATACAATGAGCAGTTCTTC. This gives the protein CASSLMGGIYNEQFF.

This clone was seen more than once but under ten times. The chain carries TRBV7-2 and TRBJ1-3; possibly TRBD1 for D (6 bases). CDR1 and CDR2 (germline): SGHTA, FQGNSA. The CDR3 contains 15 residues. V lost 4 bases and J 0 bases, leaving 10 bases between the germline ends. CDR3 amino acids: CASSWDTRSGNTIYF. The CDR3 DNA follows: TGTGCCAGCAGCTGGGACACCCGCTCTGGAAACACCATATATTTT.

This chain links TRBV9 with TRBJ2-2; TRBD1 agrees at 7 bases. CDR1 and CDR2 (germline): SGDLS, YYNGEE. CDR3 length: 15 residues. After removal of 4 bases from V and 5 bases from J, the junction contained 8 bases not matched to a gene. The CDR3 region is CASSLTGERTGELFF. In DNA, the CDR3 is TGTGCCAGCAGCCTAACAGGGGAACGGACCGGGGAGCTGTTTTTT.

This clone appeared a few times. This sequence joins TRBV18 and TRBJ1-5, with TRBD1 matching over 7 bases. Germline assignment: CDR1 KGHSH and CDR2 LQKENI. CDR3 length equals 16 residues. V gave up 2 bases and J gave up 1 base; unmatched junction bases: 5. CDR3: CASSPSPTGSNQPQHF. The CDR3 DNA follows: TGTGCCAGCTCACCATCCCCGACAGGGAGCAATCAGCCCCAGCATTTT. The whole variable domain, remainder taken from reference TRBV18 and TRBJ1-5, is NAGVMQNPRHLVRRRGQEARLRCSPMKGHSHVYWYRQLPEEGLKFMVYLQKENIIDESGMPKERFSAEFPKEGPSILRIQQVVRGDSAAYFCASSPSPTGSNQPQHFGDGTRLSIL.

This clone was found once. The chain couples TRBV12-3 or TRBV12-4 to TRBJ2-5, with 8 bases that match TRBD1. CDR3 length: 13 residues. The V and J ends lost 7 bases and 13 bases, in that order; junction bases with no gene match: 14. CDR3 residues: CASTLSRQGPTYF. The CDR3 DNA follows: TGTGCCAGCACCCTTTCTAGACAGGGGCCAACGTACTTC.

The sample holds one count of this clone. V is TRBV2 and J is TRBJ2-5; D is undetermined. With 6 bases removed from V and 4 bases from J, the gap between germline ends came to 15 bases. The CDR3 length is 14 residues. CDR1 is SNHLY and CDR2 is FYNNEI in the germline V gene. CDR3 protein: CASSQRVVRETQYF. In nucleotides, the CDR3 is TGTGCCAGCAGCCAACGGGTAGTCCGAGAGACCCAGTACTTC.

The rearrangement links TRBV7-9 to TRBJ2-4, with no clear D. This CDR3 is built from 14 residues. Germline loops: CDR1 SEHNR, CDR2 FQNEAQ (reference sequence). Trimming shortened V by 6 bases and J by 2 bases, and 11 bases separated the two germline ends. The CDR3 is CASSDTITKNIQYF. The CDR3 DNA is TGTGCCAGCAGTGATACTATAACCAAAAACATTCAGTACTTC.